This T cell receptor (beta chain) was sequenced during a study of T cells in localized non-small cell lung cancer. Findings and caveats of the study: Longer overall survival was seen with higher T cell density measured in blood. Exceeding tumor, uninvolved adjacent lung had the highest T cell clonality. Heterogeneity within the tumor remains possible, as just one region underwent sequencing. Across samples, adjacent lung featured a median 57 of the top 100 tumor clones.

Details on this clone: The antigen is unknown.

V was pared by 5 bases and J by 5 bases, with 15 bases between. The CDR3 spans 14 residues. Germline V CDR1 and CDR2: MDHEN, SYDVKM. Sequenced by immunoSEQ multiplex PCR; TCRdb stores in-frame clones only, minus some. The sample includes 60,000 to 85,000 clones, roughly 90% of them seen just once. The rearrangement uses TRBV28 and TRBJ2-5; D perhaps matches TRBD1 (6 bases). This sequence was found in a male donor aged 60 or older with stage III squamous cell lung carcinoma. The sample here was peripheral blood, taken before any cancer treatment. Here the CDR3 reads CASSLTGYRETQYF. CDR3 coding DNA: TGTGCCAGCAGTCTTACAGGGTATCGGGAGACCCAGTACTTC.